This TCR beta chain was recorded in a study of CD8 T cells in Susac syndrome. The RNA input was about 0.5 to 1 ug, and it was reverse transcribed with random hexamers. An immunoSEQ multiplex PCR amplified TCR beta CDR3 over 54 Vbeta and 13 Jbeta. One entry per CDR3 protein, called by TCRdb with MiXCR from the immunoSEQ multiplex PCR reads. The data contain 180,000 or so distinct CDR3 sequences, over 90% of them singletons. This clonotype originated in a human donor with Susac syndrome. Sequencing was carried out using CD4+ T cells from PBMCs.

CDR3 DNA sequence: TGTGCCAGCAGCTTAATGGTCCTCTACGAGCAGTACTTC. Translating it yields CASSLMVLYEQYF. The J gene is TRBJ2-7, the V gene TRBV7-8; D is unclear. Trimming took off 2 bases at V and 3 bases at J, with 8 bases between the two ends. The CDR3 is 13 residues long. Per germline, CDR1 SGHVS and CDR2 FQNEAQ.